This is a list of T cell receptor beta chains from one sample in a study of regulatory T cells in long-lasting Graves disease. TCRdb recomputed calls from the multiplex PCR reads with MiXCR, one row per CDR3 protein. The table shows some 220,000 distinct CDR3 sequences, with roughly 20% occurring only once. The same specimen was also included in a second study, on T cells in Graves' hyperthyroidism and ophthalmopathy.

Sample: peripheral blood mononuclear cells (PBMCs), taken at new diagnosis, from a patient treated with antithyroid drugs. The receptors derive from a woman aged 25 to 39 with Graves disease. Each CDR3 is given with its conserved first and last residue. D genes are given only for firm matches. A clone size is listed for some rows: how often the clone was seen (once, few, many), or a class if it is expanded.

cdr3_nt: TGTGCCAGCAGTGACCCCTTAGGGTTTACAGATACGCAGTATTTT
cdr3_aa: CASSDPLGFTDTQYF
j_call: TRBJ2-3
v_call: TRBV2
d_call: -
clone_size: medium-sized

cdr3_nt: TGTGCCAGCAGCGCATCGACAGCCTCAGCCTATGGCTACACCTTC
cdr3_aa: CASSASTASAYGYTF
j_call: TRBJ1-2
v_call: TRBV9
d_call: -
clone_size: many

cdr3_nt: TGTGCCTGGAAATCGACAGGGGGCGGCACTGAAGCTTTCTTT
cdr3_aa: CAWKSTGGGTEAFF
j_call: TRBJ1-1
v_call: TRBV30
d_call: TRBD1
clone_size: many

cdr3_nt: TGTGCCAGCACCTTGGAAGGGTTGAACACTGAAGCTTTCTTT
cdr3_aa: CASTLEGLNTEAFF
j_call: TRBJ1-1
v_call: TRBV12-3/TRBV12-4
d_call: -
clone_size: many

cdr3_nt: TGTGCCAGCAGCGTAGGCCGACAGGGAAACTATGGCTACACCTTC
cdr3_aa: CASSVGRQGNYGYTF
j_call: TRBJ1-2
v_call: TRBV9
d_call: TRBD1
clone_size: many

cdr3_nt: TGTGCCAGCAGCGAGGGGACTAGCAGCGAGCAGTACTTC
cdr3_aa: CASSEGTSSEQYF
j_call: TRBJ2-7
v_call: TRBV9
d_call: TRBD2
clone_size: many

cdr3_nt: TGTGCCAGCAGTGGACAGCCTTTGGAGGAAAAACTGTTTTTT
cdr3_aa: CASSGQPLEEKLFF
j_call: TRBJ1-4
v_call: TRBV2
d_call: -
clone_size: many

cdr3_nt: TGTGCCAGCACACGAACGGGACTAGCGACGTTCGAGCTGTTTTTT
cdr3_aa: CASTRTGLATFELFF
j_call: TRBJ2-2
v_call: TRBV27
d_call: TRBD2
clone_size: -

cdr3_nt: TGTGCCAGCAAAGGGGTAGATTCACCCCTCCACTTT
cdr3_aa: CASKGVDSPLHF
j_call: TRBJ1-6
v_call: TRBV6-1
d_call: -
clone_size: many

cdr3_nt: TGTGCCAGGTTTACAGGGGGCACCGGGGAGCTGTTTTTT
cdr3_aa: CARFTGGTGELFF
j_call: TRBJ2-2
v_call: TRBV28
d_call: TRBD1
clone_size: many

cdr3_nt: TGCAGCACTCCAGCCGAAACAGATACGCAGTATTTT
cdr3_aa: CSTPAETDTQYF
j_call: TRBJ2-3
v_call: TRBV29-1
d_call: -
clone_size: -

cdr3_nt: TGTGCCAGCAGAACCCCGTCGGGGGGCTGGACATCCTACGAGCAGTACTTC
cdr3_aa: CASRTPSGGWTSYEQYF
j_call: TRBJ2-7
v_call: TRBV28
d_call: -
clone_size: -

cdr3_nt: TGCAGTGCTAGAGTAAGCGGGAGTACCTACGAGCAGTACTTC
cdr3_aa: CSARVSGSTYEQYF
j_call: TRBJ2-7
v_call: TRBV20-1
d_call: TRBD2
clone_size: many

cdr3_nt: TGTGCCAGCAGTCCCTCGTCTTTGGGGGGCTATGGCTACACCTTC
cdr3_aa: CASSPSSLGGYGYTF
j_call: TRBJ1-2
v_call: TRBV28
d_call: -
clone_size: -

cdr3_nt: TGTGCCAGCAGTTTAAGACAGGGTAAAGAGACCCAGTACTTC
cdr3_aa: CASSLRQGKETQYF
j_call: TRBJ2-5
v_call: TRBV12-3/TRBV12-4
d_call: TRBD1
clone_size: few

cdr3_nt: TGTGCCAGCAGCTTACGCGGGGGGCCGCGTGGGGAGACCCAGTACTTC
cdr3_aa: CASSLRGGPRGETQYF
j_call: TRBJ2-5
v_call: TRBV7-2
d_call: TRBD2
clone_size: many

cdr3_nt: TGTGCCAGCAGTTTAGGGTTGGAGGGACAGCCCCAGCATTTT
cdr3_aa: CASSLGLEGQPQHF
j_call: TRBJ1-5
v_call: TRBV12-3/TRBV12-4
d_call: -
clone_size: -

cdr3_nt: TGTGCCAGCAGCCAAGATGCTTCCCGAGGGGGCTATGGCTACACCTTC
cdr3_aa: CASSQDASRGGYGYTF
j_call: TRBJ1-2
v_call: TRBV4-2
d_call: -
clone_size: many

cdr3_nt: TGTGCCAGCACGGCAGGGCGCCTCTCTGGGGCCAACGTCCTGACTTTC
cdr3_aa: CASTAGRLSGANVLTF
j_call: TRBJ2-6
v_call: TRBV2
d_call: -
clone_size: once

cdr3_nt: TGTGCCAGCAGTTCGACAGGGGTAGCCTACGAGCAGTACTTC
cdr3_aa: CASSSTGVAYEQYF
j_call: TRBJ2-7
v_call: TRBV2
d_call: TRBD1
clone_size: -

cdr3_nt: TGTGCCAGCAGCCCCCAAGGGATAGCGGGGGGTGGTGGCACAGATACGCAGTATTTT
cdr3_aa: CASSPQGIAGGGGTDTQYF
j_call: TRBJ2-3
v_call: TRBV9
d_call: TRBD2
clone_size: many

cdr3_nt: TGTGCCTGGTTTGCAGGCTATGGCTACACCTTC
cdr3_aa: CAWFAGYGYTF
j_call: TRBJ1-2
v_call: TRBV30
d_call: -
clone_size: many

cdr3_nt: TGTGCCAGCAGCGTAGTAAGCGGGGGGGGCGTCAGTGAGCAGTTCTTC
cdr3_aa: CASSVVSGGGVSEQFF
j_call: TRBJ2-1
v_call: TRBV9
d_call: TRBD2
clone_size: many

cdr3_nt: TGTGCCAGCATCGGAGGGACCAACGAGCAGTACTTC
cdr3_aa: CASIGGTNEQYF
j_call: TRBJ2-7
v_call: TRBV28
d_call: -
clone_size: many

cdr3_nt: TGTGCCAGCAGTAAGAACTACGGGACAAACTATGGCTACACCTTC
cdr3_aa: CASSKNYGTNYGYTF
j_call: TRBJ1-2
v_call: TRBV6-1
d_call: -
clone_size: many

cdr3_nt: TGTGCCAGCATCTTCCGGACAGGGGGCAGGGGCACTGAAGCTTTCTTT
cdr3_aa: CASIFRTGGRGTEAFF
j_call: TRBJ1-1
v_call: TRBV6-1
d_call: TRBD1
clone_size: few

cdr3_nt: TGCAGTGCTCGACTCGGAGGGCAAGAGACCCAGTACTTC
cdr3_aa: CSARLGGQETQYF
j_call: TRBJ2-5
v_call: TRBV20-1
d_call: -
clone_size: many

cdr3_nt: TGCAGTGCTAGGTCACGGACTAGCGGGATCTACGAGCAGTACTTC
cdr3_aa: CSARSRTSGIYEQYF
j_call: TRBJ2-7
v_call: TRBV20-1
d_call: TRBD2
clone_size: -

cdr3_nt: TGTGCCATCCGTAGAGGGGGGGCCACAGATACGCAGTATTTT
cdr3_aa: CAIRRGGATDTQYF
j_call: TRBJ2-3
v_call: TRBV10-3
d_call: -
clone_size: -

cdr3_nt: TGTGCCAGCAGTTTTCGGTCAAGGGGGGGGAACACTGAAGCTTTCTTT
cdr3_aa: CASSFRSRGGNTEAFF
j_call: TRBJ1-1
v_call: TRBV12-3/TRBV12-4
d_call: -
clone_size: -

cdr3_nt: TGCGCCAGCAGCCAAGGACGCGTTGGCACGGCCGGGGAGCTGTTTTTT
cdr3_aa: CASSQGRVGTAGELFF
j_call: TRBJ2-2
v_call: TRBV4-1
d_call: -
clone_size: many

cdr3_nt: TGTGCCAGCAGTTACGCGGGAGTTGAACGTGAAGCTTTCTTT
cdr3_aa: CASSYAGVEREAFF
j_call: TRBJ1-1
v_call: TRBV6-2/TRBV6-3
d_call: -
clone_size: many

cdr3_nt: TGTGCCAGCAGCGTAGGTACGACAGGCGCAGATACGCAGTATTTT
cdr3_aa: CASSVGTTGADTQYF
j_call: TRBJ2-3
v_call: TRBV9
d_call: -
clone_size: -

cdr3_nt: TGTGCCAGCCGCTTAGCAGCGGCAGGGCGTGGAGAAAAACTGTTTTTT
cdr3_aa: CASRLAAAGRGEKLFF
j_call: TRBJ1-4
v_call: TRBV19
d_call: -
clone_size: many

cdr3_nt: TGCAGTGCTTCCTTGAGGACTCCACCATATACGCAGTATTTT
cdr3_aa: CSASLRTPPYTQYF
j_call: TRBJ2-3
v_call: TRBV20-1
d_call: -
clone_size: many

cdr3_nt: TGTGCCAGCAGTTTGGTCGCCAGGGACCCGACCTTCGGAAACACCATATATTTT
cdr3_aa: CASSLVARDPTFGNTIYF
j_call: TRBJ1-3
v_call: TRBV28
d_call: -
clone_size: -

cdr3_nt: TGCAGTGCGAGACCGGGGGTCGCGGAACAGCCCCAGCATTTT
cdr3_aa: CSARPGVAEQPQHF
j_call: TRBJ1-5
v_call: TRBV20-1
d_call: -
clone_size: -

cdr3_nt: TGTGCCAGCAGTTCTCAACAGGGGACGGGGGTTGAAAAACTGTTTTTT
cdr3_aa: CASSSQQGTGVEKLFF
j_call: TRBJ1-4
v_call: TRBV6-5
d_call: TRBD1
clone_size: many

cdr3_nt: TGTGCCAGCAGCGTATCGGTGGATCGGGACAGGGGGCAGGGGGTTTATGGCTACACCTTC
cdr3_aa: CASSVSVDRDRGQGVYGYTF
j_call: TRBJ1-2
v_call: TRBV9
d_call: TRBD1
clone_size: many

cdr3_nt: TGTGCCAGCAGCATCTACAGGCTTAGCTCCTACAATGAGCAGTTCTTC
cdr3_aa: CASSIYRLSSYNEQFF
j_call: TRBJ2-1
v_call: TRBV7-9
d_call: -
clone_size: many

cdr3_nt: TGTGCCAGCAGCCAACCAGGGTACGAGACCCAGTACTTC
cdr3_aa: CASSQPGYETQYF
j_call: TRBJ2-5
v_call: TRBV4-2
d_call: -
clone_size: few

cdr3_nt: TGTGCCAGCAGCTTCCAGGTAGCGAACGATGAGCAGTTCTTC
cdr3_aa: CASSFQVANDEQFF
j_call: TRBJ2-1
v_call: TRBV7-2
d_call: -
clone_size: many

cdr3_nt: TGTGCCAGCTCACCCAGGAGTACCCTCTCTGGAAACACCATATATTTT
cdr3_aa: CASSPRSTLSGNTIYF
j_call: TRBJ1-3
v_call: TRBV18
d_call: -
clone_size: many

cdr3_nt: TGTGCCAGCTCTAATCAGGGTGCCTATAATTCATCGCTCCACTTT
cdr3_aa: CASSNQGAYNSSLHF
j_call: TRBJ1-6
v_call: TRBV11-2
d_call: -
clone_size: -

cdr3_nt: TGTGCCAGCAGTCCAGGGACAGCAACTGGAAACACCATATATTTT
cdr3_aa: CASSPGTATGNTIYF
j_call: TRBJ1-3
v_call: TRBV28
d_call: TRBD1
clone_size: -

cdr3_nt: TGTGCCAGCAGATCACAGGTTGCAACTAATGAAAAACTGTTTTTT
cdr3_aa: CASRSQVATNEKLFF
j_call: TRBJ1-4
v_call: TRBV5-5
d_call: -
clone_size: many

cdr3_nt: TGTGCCAGTAGTATAGGTTTGGCTAGCGGGAACACCGGGGAGCTGTTTTTT
cdr3_aa: CASSIGLASGNTGELFF
j_call: TRBJ2-2
v_call: TRBV19
d_call: TRBD2
clone_size: many

cdr3_nt: TGTGCCAGCAGTTACCTGCCTTCCCTGGGCTCCTACGAGCAGTACTTC
cdr3_aa: CASSYLPSLGSYEQYF
j_call: TRBJ2-7
v_call: TRBV6-2/TRBV6-3
d_call: -
clone_size: many

cdr3_nt: TGTGCCAGTAGAAAACAGGGGAATCAGCCCCAGCATTTT
cdr3_aa: CASRKQGNQPQHF
j_call: TRBJ1-5
v_call: TRBV19
d_call: TRBD1
clone_size: many

cdr3_nt: TGTGCCAGCTCACCAGTAGGAGTGGGGACTGAAGCTTTCTTT
cdr3_aa: CASSPVGVGTEAFF
j_call: TRBJ1-1
v_call: TRBV18
d_call: -
clone_size: many

cdr3_nt: TGTGCCAGCAGCCTCACCGGGGGTGTGGGCAATCAGCCCCAGCATTTT
cdr3_aa: CASSLTGGVGNQPQHF
j_call: TRBJ1-5
v_call: TRBV3-1
d_call: -
clone_size: many

cdr3_nt: TGCAGTGCAACTGTAGCGGGGGCTATCCGCGATACGCAGTATTTT
cdr3_aa: CSATVAGAIRDTQYF
j_call: TRBJ2-3
v_call: TRBV20-1
d_call: TRBD2
clone_size: many

cdr3_nt: TGTGCCAGTAGTAGAACCGGGGCCAGCTATGGCTACACCTTC
cdr3_aa: CASSRTGASYGYTF
j_call: TRBJ1-2
v_call: TRBV19
d_call: -
clone_size: many